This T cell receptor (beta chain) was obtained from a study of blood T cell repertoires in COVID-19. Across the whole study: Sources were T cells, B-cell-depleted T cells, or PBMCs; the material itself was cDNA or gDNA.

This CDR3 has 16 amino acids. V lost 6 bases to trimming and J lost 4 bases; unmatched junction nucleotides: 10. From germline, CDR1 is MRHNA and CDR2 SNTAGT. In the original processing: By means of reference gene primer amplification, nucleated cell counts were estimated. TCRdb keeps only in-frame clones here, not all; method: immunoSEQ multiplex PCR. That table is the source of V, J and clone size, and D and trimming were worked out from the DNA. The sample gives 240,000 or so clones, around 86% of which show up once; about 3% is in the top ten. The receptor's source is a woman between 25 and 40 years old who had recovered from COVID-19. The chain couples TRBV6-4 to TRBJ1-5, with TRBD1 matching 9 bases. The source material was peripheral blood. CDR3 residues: CASSPIGTGSNQPQHF. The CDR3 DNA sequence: TGTGCCAGCAGCCCCATTGGGACAGGGAGTAATCAGCCCCAGCATTTT.